This T cell receptor beta chain was captured by sequencing in a study of identifying expanded T cells in peripheral blood. Trimming took off 4 bases at V and 2 bases at J, with 16 bases between the two ends. The germline gives CDR1 SGHTS, CDR2 YDEGEE. The CDR3 extends over 16 amino acids. During the collection period, no donor immune events like infections were recorded. TCRdb keeps only in-frame clones here, not all; method: immunoSEQ multiplex PCR. Counted here are approximately 50,000 clones, roughly 80% occurring once; the ten biggest clones make up 12% to 15%. The rearrangement links TRBV5-8 to TRBJ1-5; tentative D call: TRBD1 (6 bases). The sequence came from a person between 18 and 75 years old in good health. The sample consisted of blood. CDR3 sequence: CASSLPPGDGNQPQHF. The CDR3 DNA sequence: TGTGCCAGCAGCCTGCCCCCAGGGGATGGCAATCAGCCCCAGCATTTT.